These 20 T cell receptor beta chains originate from one sample sequenced in a study of blood T cell repertoires in COVID-19 (dated by TCRdb to about 2020). Library preparation used the immunoSEQ multiplex PCR assay. TCRdb re-hosts the immuneACCESS table, in-frame sequences only. Its copies lack some clones; in the studies checked, an unresolved V gene accounts for under half of them, and the cause for the rest is not known. The sample includes more than 85,000 clones, with roughly 88% observed a single time. Around 3% of the sample comes from the top ten. The sample was peripheral blood. The receptors come from an elderly woman with acute or convalescent COVID-19.

J is TRBJ2-3 and V is TRBV18, with D perhaps matching TRBD2 (6 bases). Germline CDR1 reads KGHSH; CDR2 reads LQKENI. The CDR3 has 12 amino acids. The V end lost 8 bases, the J end lost 4 bases, and 10 bases lay between the germline ends. CDR3 region: CASTPGADTQYF. The CDR3 bases are TGTGCCAGCACGCCGGGGGCAGATACGCAGTATTTT.

V gene TRBV10-3 combines with J gene TRBJ1-3, with 9 bases fitting TRBD1. Germline CDR1 ENHRY, CDR2 SYGVKD. The CDR3 is made up of 18 amino acids. Trimming took 2 bases from V and 4 from J; bases not matched to a gene: 12. CDR3: CAISEGTGIMNFGNTIYF. DNA for the CDR3: TGTGCCATCAGTGAGGGGACAGGGATCATGAATTTCGGAAACACCATATATTTT.

The chain links TRBV23-1 to TRBJ1-2; possible D gene TRBD1, 6 bases. TRBV23-1 is marked as an open reading frame, function uncertain. The ends were cut back, 11 bases at V and 3 bases at J, with 22 bases in the middle. This CDR3 has 15 amino acids. Written as DNA, the CDR3 is TGCGCCGGGAACCGGGACACCCAGAACCACTATGGCTACACCTTC. Its protein is CAGNRDTQNHYGYTF.

Only one count was recorded for this clone. The rearrangement uses TRBV11-2 and TRBJ1-2; TRBD1 aligns across 7 bases. In germline, CDR1 is SGHAT, CDR2 FQNNGV. The V and J ends lost 1 base and 4 bases, in that order; junction bases with no gene match: 6. This CDR3 comprises 15 residues. In DNA, the CDR3 is TGTGCCAGCAGCTTAGGGGCAGGGGGAACCTATGGCTACACCTTC. This codes for CASSLGAGGTYGYTF.

This clone was counted once. The chain joins TRBV4-1 to TRBJ2-1, with 9 positions matching TRBD2. Germline V CDR1 and CDR2: MGHRA, YSYEKL. The junction had 4 bases not matched to a gene; V was cut back by 4 bases and J by 3 bases. CDR3 length: 15 amino acids. CDR3 loop: CASSLERGDYNEQFF. The CDR3 DNA sequence: TGCGCCAGCAGCCTGGAGCGGGGGGACTACAATGAGCAGTTCTTC.

The chain has TRBV5-4 and TRBJ1-2, with 7 bases identical to TRBD1. The germline V gene has CDR1 SGHNT and CDR2 YYREEE (reference sequence). This CDR3 has 14 residues. J was trimmed by 4 bases and V by 2 bases; bases with no gene match: 5. In DNA, the CDR3 is TGTGCCAGCAGCTTACAGGGGAACGGCTATGGCTACACCTTC. It yields the protein CASSLQGNGYGYTF.

The V call is TRBV7-9, the J call TRBJ2-2, with a weak D call TRBD2 (5 bases). V was cut by 0 bases and J by 4 bases, with 15 bases left in between. The germline V gene has CDR1 SEHNR and CDR2 FQNEAQ (reference sequence). The CDR3 runs to 17 residues. The chain's CDR3 is CASSLASLGSVTGELFF. The CDR3 DNA reads TGTGCCAGCAGCTTAGCGTCTTTAGGGAGTGTCACCGGGGAGCTGTTTTTT.

The gene calls are TRBV28 and TRBJ1-2, with 10 bases that match TRBD1. The CDR3 length is 13 residues. Germline V lookup: CDR1 MDHEN, CDR2 SYDVKM. V was pared by 8 bases and J by 5 bases, with 5 bases of the junction left unmatched. The CDR3 loop is CASALGQGYGYTF. The CDR3 DNA reads as TGTGCCAGCGCATTGGGACAGGGGTATGGCTACACCTTC.

The chain couples TRBV13 to TRBJ1-4, with D possibly being TRBD1 (5 bases). Deletions cut 5 bases from V and 8 bases from J, with 15 bases between. CDR1 and CDR2 from the germline V gene are PRHDT and FYEKMQ (reference sequence). There are 14 residues in the CDR3. The CDR3 loop reads CASSQTASGEKLFF. CDR3 in DNA: TGTGCCAGCAGCCAAACAGCCTCAGGGGAAAAACTGTTTTTT.

The chain links TRBV4-3 to TRBJ2-1; TRBD2 aligns across 9 bases. CDR3 length: 18 residues. V shed 3 bases and J 0 bases; nucleotides not matched to a gene: 9. Germline V gives CDR1 LGHNA, CDR2 YSLEER. CDR3 sequence (DNA): TGCGCCAGCAGCCAGGGGCCTCTAGCGGGATACTCCTACAATGAGCAGTTCTTC. Translating it yields CASSQGPLAGYSYNEQFF.

V is TRBV15 and J is TRBJ2-7; D remains ambiguous. Germline V gene lookup returns CDR1 LNHNV and CDR2 YYDKDF (reference sequence). This CDR3 contains 13 residues. Trimming took 3 bases from V and 5 from J, leaving 11 bases between them. Here the CDR3 reads CATSSPPTDEQYF. CDR3 nucleotides: TGTGCCACCAGCAGCCCGCCCACAGACGAGCAGTACTTC.

The V call is TRBV25-1, the J call TRBJ1-1; D gene uncertain. V was shortened by 2 bases and J by 0 bases, with 7 bases between the two germline ends. Germline V gene lookup returns CDR1 MGHDK and CDR2 SYGVNS. This CDR3 contains 14 residues. The CDR3: CASSETAMNTEAFF. In DNA, the CDR3 is TGTGCCAGCAGTGAAACAGCCATGAACACTGAAGCTTTCTTT.

V usage is TRBV27 and J usage is TRBJ2-1; 9 nucleotides line up with TRBD1. Germline values: CDR1 MNHEY, CDR2 SMNVEV (reference sequence). V lost 5 bases, J lost 4 bases, and 12 bases stayed unmatched. CDR3 length: 17 amino acids. CDR3 in amino acids: CASSPQQGARDYNEQFF. CDR3 sequence (DNA): TGTGCCAGCAGTCCTCAACAGGGGGCGAGGGATTACAATGAGCAGTTCTTC.

V is TRBV6-4 and J is TRBJ2-2; the D gene is possibly TRBD2 (6 bases). The CDR3 is made up of 13 amino acids. Trimming cost V 7 bases and J 5 bases, with 11 bases left between them. Germline loops: CDR1 MRHNA, CDR2 SNTAGT. CDR3 nucleotides: TGTGCCAGCACCCAACGGGGGACCGGGGAGCTGTTTTTT. Amino acid sequence: CASTQRGTGELFF.

The V and J genes are TRBV5-1 and TRBJ2-2, with D perhaps matching TRBD1 (6 bases). V lost 4 bases to trimming and J lost 0 bases, with 10 bases between them. Looked up from germline, CDR1 is SGHRS and CDR2 is YFSETQ. The CDR3 has 15 amino acids. The CDR3 DNA follows: TGCGCCAGCAGCCCGGGACATTCGAACACCGGGGAGCTGTTTTTT. Amino acid sequence: CASSPGHSNTGELFF.

In DNA, the CDR3 is TGCAGCGTTGCATCTGACAGGGTGAACACTGAAGCTTTCTTT. Its translation: CSVASDRVNTEAFF. The rearrangement uses TRBV29-1 and TRBJ1-1; TRBD1 agrees at 7 bases. The CDR3 totals 14 residues. Germline CDR1 is SQVTM and CDR2 is ANQGSEA. After removal of 4 bases from V and 0 bases from J, the junction contained 5 bases not matched to a gene. Drawing the rest from reference TRBV29-1 and TRBJ1-1, the complete variable domain is SAVISQKPSRDICQRGTSLTIQCQVDSQVTMMFWYRQQPGQSLTLIATANQGSEATYESGFVIDKFPISRPNLTFSTLTVSNMSPEDSSIYLCSVASDRVNTEAFFGQGTRLTVV.

This chain links TRBV24-1 with TRBJ1-1; 9 bases map to TRBD1. Trimming cost V 5 bases and J 5 bases; bases outside gene matches: 5. The CDR3 has 14 amino acids. Germline loops: CDR1 KGHDR, CDR2 SFDVKD. The CDR3 DNA reads as TGTGCCACCAGTGGGGGGACAGGGCTAACTGAAGCTTTCTTT. It specifies CATSGGTGLTEAFF.

This chain joins TRBV6-5 and TRBJ2-7, with 9 bases fitting TRBD1. The CDR3 loop spans 15 amino acids. CDR1 and CDR2 (germline): MNHEY, SVGAGI. V was pared by 1 base and J by 6 bases, with 7 bases of the junction left unmatched. DNA for the CDR3: TGTGCCAGCAGTTACTTAGGGACAGGGTTGGGCGAGCAGTACTTC. This encodes CASSYLGTGLGEQYF.

V is TRBV29-1 and J is TRBJ2-7; 7 bases align to TRBD1. J lost 3 bases, V lost 7 bases, and 3 bases had no gene match. The V gene's germline CDR1 is SQVTM and CDR2 ANQGSEA. The CDR3 is 11 amino acids. DNA of the CDR3: TGCAGCGCCGGGACAGTCTACGAGCAGTACTTC. Residues: CSAGTVYEQYF.

This chain connects TRBV28 to TRBJ2-7; D is possibly TRBD1 (6 bases). The CDR3 is 14 residues long. Per germline, CDR1 MDHEN and CDR2 SYDVKM. Trimming left V 6 bases short and J 1 base short, with 13 bases between. CDR3 bases: TGTGCCAGCAGCCCGCCCGGACAGTCCTACGAGCAGTACTTC. Translating it yields CASSPPGQSYEQYF.